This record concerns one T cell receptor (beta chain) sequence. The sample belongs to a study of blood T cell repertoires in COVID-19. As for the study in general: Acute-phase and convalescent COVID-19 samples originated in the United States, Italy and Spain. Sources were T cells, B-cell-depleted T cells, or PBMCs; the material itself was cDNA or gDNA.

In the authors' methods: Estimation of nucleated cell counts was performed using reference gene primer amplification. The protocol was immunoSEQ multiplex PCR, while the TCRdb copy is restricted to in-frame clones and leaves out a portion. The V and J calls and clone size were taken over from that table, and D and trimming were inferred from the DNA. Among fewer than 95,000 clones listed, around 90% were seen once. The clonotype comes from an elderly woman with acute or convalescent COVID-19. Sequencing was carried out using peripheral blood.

The CDR3 region is CSVGDTGSTGELFF. Written as DNA, the CDR3 is TGCAGCGTTGGTGACACCGGGAGCACCGGGGAGCTGTTTTTT. The chain carries TRBV29-1 and TRBJ2-2; the D gene is possibly TRBD2 (6 bases). This CDR3 region has 14 residues. The V gene's germline CDR1 is SQVTM and CDR2 ANQGSEA. V was trimmed by 4 bases and J by 4 bases, leaving 13 bases between them.